Described below is a single T cell receptor beta chain sequence and its context. The missing CDR3 end, 3 residues past where the read stops, is filled in from the germline J gene. This entry is derived from a study of T cells in women clearing cervical HPV infection. Using immunoSEQ multiplex PCR, the repertoire was profiled, and TCRdb retains in-frame clones only, with some absent. This sample's table reports about 9,200 clones. The CDR3 runs 14 residues. V lost 5 bases and J lost 0, with 11 bases in between. In germline, CDR1 is SGHAT, CDR2 FQNNGV. This TCR came from a woman between 18 and 70 years old with a cervical HPV16 infection that either progressed to CIN3+ or cleared (not recorded which). V and J are TRBV11-2 and TRBJ2-7; D is possibly TRBD1 (5 bases). Input material: blood buffy coat. CDR3 DNA (partial): TGTGCCAGCAGCCTGCAGGGCCCCTCCTACGAG. This encodes CASSLQGPSYE. The CDR3, in full, reads CASSLQGPSYEQYF.